This T cell receptor beta chain emerged from a study of TIL therapy for anti-PD-1-resistant metastatic lung cancer. Study information: Patients had a median age of nearly 55 years (range 38-75). Half of patients were current or former smokers. Tumors carried a median roughly 1.5 non-synonymous mutations per megabase.

The germline gives CDR1 MNHNS, CDR2 SASEGT. V was trimmed by 4 bases and J by 4 bases, leaving 14 bases between them. The CDR3 runs 15 residues. Time point described: pre-treatment sample, taken before nivolumab and TIL therapy. Most excised metastases sampled were pleural nodules or supraclavicular lymph nodes. This clone came up a few times. The immunoSEQ assay was v3. Sequencing depth was around 1.9 million read pairs for survey level, about 5-6.5 million for deep. Produced via immunoSEQ multiplex PCR; TCRdb's table is partial and in-frame only. Of tens of thousands of clones in the sample, about two thirds were seen once.

The TCR sequence derives from a person aged 25-85 years with non-small cell lung cancer. The sample consisted of tumor tissue, taken at baseline. V gene TRBV6-1 combines with J gene TRBJ1-5; D not resolved. Written as DNA, the CDR3 is TGTGCCAGCAGTGGATTGCCGGGTCTTAATCAGCCCCAGCATTTT. It specifies CASSGLPGLNQPQHF.